This T cell receptor beta chain was recovered during a study of Ad26.COV2.S vaccination and SARS-CoV-2 variants. About the study: Ad26.COV2.S was injected intramuscularly once or twice, 56 days apart. Overall study findings and caveats: Vaccine recipients posted higher spike-specific TCR breadth than their placebo counterparts.

A word on this clone: Its specificity is not known.

CDR3 length: 15 amino acids. V lost 4 bases and J lost 5, with 15 bases in between. The germline V gene encodes CDR1 SGHNT and CDR2 YYREEE (reference sequence). TCRdb's copy holds only in-frame clones and misses some; the assay was immunoSEQ multiplex PCR. The table has hundreds of thousands of clones, around four fifths seen once; the top ten hold 7% to 9.5%. Stated treatment: some 20 received Ad26.COV2.S at low or high dose, single or two shots; 5 received placebo; per-sample allocation not given. Sampling took place 63 days after the first vaccine or placebo injection. The sequence was obtained from a person aged 18-60 years who received the Ad26.COV2.S COVID-19 vaccine or a placebo. The rearrangement uses TRBV5-4 and TRBJ1-4, with D perhaps TRBD1 (5 bases). The specimen comprised peripheral blood, sampled in a trial of Ad26.COV2.S vaccine versus placebo. CDR3 in DNA: TGTGCCAGCAGCCAGCTCGGGACTGAGAATGAAAAACTGTTTTTT. It translates to CASSQLGTENEKLFF.